These 19 T cell receptor beta chains share one sample of origin, sequenced in a study of T cells in Graves' hyperthyroidism and ophthalmopathy. RNA transcripts yielded amplified TCR beta CDR3 regions. When the TCR CDR3 underwent first-round RT-PCR, the HTBI primer set was used. Each CDR3 protein is one row after TCRdb ran MiXCR on the multiplex PCR reads. The data hold about 52,000 distinct CDR3 sequences, with less than 60% observed a single time. The specimen sequenced was blood. The receptor set was obtained from a woman aged 50 to 60 with Graves' ophthalmopathy.

The genes are TRBV7-6 and TRBJ2-3; 11 nucleotides agree with TRBD2. Germline V lookup: CDR1 SGHVS, CDR2 FNYEAQ. CDR3 length: 15 amino acids. V was pared by 5 bases and J by 3 bases, with 4 bases of the junction left unmatched. The CDR3 DNA follows: TGTGCCAGCAGCAGTCGACTAGCGGGAACAGATACGCAGTATTTT. Translated: CASSSRLAGTDTQYF.

This chain joins TRBV19 and TRBJ2-1, with D perhaps TRBD2 (7 bases). Germline assignment: CDR1 LNHDA and CDR2 SQIVND (reference sequence). The V end was cut by 5 bases, the J end by 12 bases, with 20 bases between. The CDR3 has 14 amino acids. CDR3 in amino acids: CASSGGGGQGTQFF. The CDR3 DNA reads as TGTGCCAGTAGTGGGGGGGGGGGCCAAGGTACGCAGTTCTTC.

This clonotype was recorded many times. This sequence joins TRBV19 and TRBJ2-2; D is uncertain. The CDR3 totals 13 residues. In germline, CDR1 is LNHDA, CDR2 SQIVND (reference sequence). V lost 1 base, J lost 7 bases, and 7 bases lay in between. The CDR3 here is CASSIASGGELFF. The CDR3 nucleotides are TGTGCCAGTAGTATAGCGTCAGGCGGGGAGCTGTTTTTT.

Ten or more counts support this clonotype. The rearrangement joins TRBV28 to TRBJ1-2, with a tentative D call TRBD1 (6 bases). The V gene lost 7 bases and the J gene lost 2 bases, with 11 bases spanning the gap. The CDR3 is made up of 13 amino acids. Germline lookup yields CDR1 MDHEN and CDR2 SYDVKM. CDR3 coding DNA: TGTGCCAGCACCCTACAGGGCAACTATGGCTACACCTTC. As protein: CASTLQGNYGYTF.

Ten or more counts support this clonotype. The chain employs TRBV4-3 and TRBJ2-1; unclear D gene. The CDR3 covers 11 residues. CDR1 and CDR2 (germline): LGHNA, YSLEER. Between the trimmed V and J ends, which lost 3 bases and 11 bases, there was a span of 8 bases. This chain's CDR3 is CASSHVGKQFF. The CDR3 DNA is TGCGCCAGCAGCCACGTGGGAAAGCAGTTCTTC.

The chain has TRBV5-4 and TRBJ1-2; no definite D call. This CDR3 spans 14 amino acids. CDR1 and CDR2 (germline): SGHNT, YYREEE (reference sequence). V dropped 1 base and J dropped 3 bases, with 10 bases sitting between them. CDR3 residues: CASSLMGNDYGYTF. CDR3 coding DNA: TGTGCCAGCAGCTTGATGGGCAACGACTATGGCTACACCTTC.

V gene TRBV25-1 combines with J gene TRBJ2-3; 10 nucleotides align to TRBD2. V was pared by 1 base and J by 2 bases, with 6 bases of the junction left unmatched. Germline lookup yields CDR1 MGHDK and CDR2 SYGVNS. CDR3 length: 17 amino acids. CDR3 sequence: CASSELGTSVNTDTQYF. CDR3 in DNA: TGTGCCAGCAGTGAATTAGGGACTAGCGTGAACACAGATACGCAGTATTTT. Combining the CDR3 with reference TRBV25-1 and TRBJ2-3 gives the whole variable domain EADIYQTPRYLVIGTGKKITLECSQTMGHDKMYWYQQDPGMELHLIHYSYGVNSTEKGDLSSESTVSRIRTEHFPLTLESARPSHTSQYLCASSELGTSVNTDTQYFGPGTRLTVL.

Points on this clonotype: A read error may produce the germline difference seen at one junction end. CDR3: CASSTDLNQQFF. CDR3 nucleotide sequence: TGTGCCAGCAGCACGGACCTCAATCAGCAGTTCTTC. J is TRBJ2-1 and V is TRBV7-2; D gene uncertain. CDR3 length: 12 amino acids. The germline V gene encodes CDR1 SGHTA and CDR2 FQGNSA.

Ten or more counts support this clonotype. CDR3 protein: CASSHLVGFSETQYF. DNA for the CDR3: TGTGCCAGCAGCCACCTGGTGGGGTTCTCGGAGACCCAGTACTTC. The chain couples TRBV3-1 to TRBJ2-5; D call uncertain. The germline CDR1 and CDR2 sequences are LGHDT and YNNKEL (reference sequence). The CDR3 has 15 residues. Deletions cut 3 bases from V and 5 bases from J, with 16 bases between.

This clonotype has ten or more counts. V and J are TRBV15 and TRBJ2-3; a possible D gene is TRBD2 (6 bases). The CDR3 loop spans 14 amino acids. The ends were cut back, 1 base at V and 2 bases at J, with 7 bases in the middle. Germline CDR1 reads LNHNV; CDR2 reads YYDKDF (reference sequence). As DNA, the CDR3 is TGTGCCACCAGCAGAGGGGACTTCACAGATACGCAGTATTTT. This encodes CATSRGDFTDTQYF.

Relative to its sample, this clonotype is medium-sized. V is TRBV24-1 and J is TRBJ1-5, with TRBD1 as a possible D gene (6 bases). V was clipped by 3 bases and J by 5 bases, with 13 bases between them. This CDR3 is 15 amino acids long. In germline, CDR1 is KGHDR, CDR2 SFDVKD. CDR3 DNA sequence: TGTGCCACCAGTGATACCGGACAGCCCGATCAGCCCCAGCATTTT. It codes for CATSDTGQPDQPQHF.

A few counts support this clonotype. The genes are TRBV7-3 and TRBJ2-1; no definite D call. Trimming cost V 6 bases and J 6 bases, with 12 bases left between them. The CDR3 extends over 13 amino acids. CDR1 and CDR2 (germline): SGHTA, FQGTGA. CDR3 sequence: CASSPPDSNEQFF. CDR3 coding DNA: TGTGCCAGCAGTCCGCCAGATAGCAATGAGCAGTTCTTC.

A note on this clonotype: It is likely a read error, because the conserved phenylalanine at the end of the CDR3 is missing. The chain is built from TRBV20-1 and TRBJ2-5; D gene ambiguous. In germline, CDR1 is DFQATT, CDR2 SNEGSKA (reference sequence). There are 15 residues in the CDR3. V dropped 2 bases and J dropped 4 bases, with 17 bases sitting between them. The CDR3 region has the DNA TGCAGTGCTAGACCGGCCAAATCGGCGGCAGAGACCCAGTACGTC. Protein product: CSARPAKSAAETQYV.

This clonotype has a count of ten or more. The V and J genes are TRBV19 and TRBJ2-7; D possibly corresponds to TRBD1 (6 bases). V dropped 6 bases and J dropped 2 bases, with 14 bases sitting between them. This CDR3 is built from 14 residues. Germline V CDR1 and CDR2: LNHDA, SQIVND (reference sequence). The CDR3 sequence: CASRTGWDTYEQYF. In DNA, the CDR3 is TGTGCCAGTAGAACAGGGTGGGACACCTACGAGCAGTACTTC.

To note about this clonotype: Given a much more abundant clone one base away, this may be a read error. The genes are TRBV6-1 and TRBJ2-1; D is unresolved. This CDR3 is 12 amino acids long. The V and J ends lost 6 bases and 5 bases respectively, with 8 bases between them. The germline V gene encodes CDR1 MNHNS and CDR2 SASEGT. The CDR3 reads CASRAYHNEQFF. The CDR3 DNA reads TGTGCCAGCAGGGCCTACCACAATGAGCAGTTCTTC.

The chain recombines TRBV6-5 with TRBJ1-1; tentatively, D is TRBD1 (6 bases). The CDR3 sequence is 14 residues long. The germline V and J ends were trimmed by 5 bases and 11 bases, with 21 bases remaining between them. Germline CDR1 MNHEY, CDR2 SVGAGI. The CDR3 nucleotides read TGTGCCAGCAGTCCCCGGGCAAGGGGGAGACGGGCTTTCTTT. As protein: CASSPRARGRRAFF.

This clonotype was recorded many times. CDR3 region: CSSGGGLRSDTQYF. The CDR3 DNA sequence: TGCTCGTCGGGGGGGGGACTCAGGTCAGATACGCAGTATTTT. The chain is built from TRBV5-1 and TRBJ2-3; TRBD2 aligns across 8 bases. This CDR3 is built from 14 residues. CDR1 is SGHRS, CDR2 YFSETQ, per germline.

This clonotype was observed many times. The rearrangement joins TRBV6-5 to TRBJ1-5; 8 bases agree with TRBD1. The CDR3 extends over 14 amino acids. The germline gives CDR1 MNHEY, CDR2 SVGAGI. V shed 4 bases and J 5 bases; nucleotides not matched to a gene: 4. CDR3: CASSFGQGHQPQHF. The CDR3 DNA reads as TGTGCCAGCAGTTTCGGACAGGGCCATCAGCCCCAGCATTTT.

CDR3 bases: TGTGCCAGCAGCAGTCGACTAGCGGGGGGACAAGAGACCCAGTACTTC. Translating gives CASSSRLAGGQETQYF. The V call is TRBV7-6, the J call TRBJ2-5; the match to TRBD2 covers 13 bases. The germline CDR1 and CDR2 sequences are SGHVS and FNYEAQ. The CDR3 length is 16 residues. V dropped 5 bases and J dropped 2; count of bases not matched to a gene: 5.